This entry describes one T cell receptor (beta chain). The CDR3 totals 14 residues. The V and J ends lost 4 bases and 5 bases, in that order; junction bases with no gene match: 5. Germline lookup yields CDR1 LNHDA and CDR2 SQIVND (reference sequence). This entry comes from a study of blood T cell repertoires in COVID-19. Background on the study: Specimens from acute and convalescent COVID-19 originated in the United States, Italy and Spain. The cDNA or gDNA used as material had been derived from T cells, B-cell-depleted T cells, or PBMCs.

Study members were between about 18 and 89 years old and lived in 20 to 25 US regions. Original data processing: Researchers report that nucleated cell counts were estimated from reference gene primer amplification. Data came from immunoSEQ multiplex PCR; TCRdb stores just in-frame clones and leaves some out. V and J calls and clone size are those listed in that table; D and trimming were worked out from the DNA. There are some 150,000 clones in the sample; 84% occur only once, and 5.5% to 7.5% lies in the top ten. Sequenced material: PBMCs or T cells enriched from blood (not recorded which). The receptor was derived from a woman in her fifties or sixties who had been exposed to COVID-19. J is TRBJ1-2 and V is TRBV19; 9 nucleotides line up with TRBD1. The CDR3 DNA sequence: TGTGCCAGTAGTAATCGCGGACAGGGGTATGGCTACACCTTC. Encoded protein: CASSNRGQGYGYTF.